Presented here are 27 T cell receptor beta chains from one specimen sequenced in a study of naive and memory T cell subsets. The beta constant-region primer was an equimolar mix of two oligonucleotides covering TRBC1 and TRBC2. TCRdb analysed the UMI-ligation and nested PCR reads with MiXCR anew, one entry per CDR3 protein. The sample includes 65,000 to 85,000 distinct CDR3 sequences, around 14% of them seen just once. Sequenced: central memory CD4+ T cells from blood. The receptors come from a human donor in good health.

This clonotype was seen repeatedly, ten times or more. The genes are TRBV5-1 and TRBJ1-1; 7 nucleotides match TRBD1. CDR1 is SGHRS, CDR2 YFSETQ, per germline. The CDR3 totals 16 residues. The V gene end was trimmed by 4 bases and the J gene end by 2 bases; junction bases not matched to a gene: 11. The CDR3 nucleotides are TGCGCCAGCAGCGCTGCCGGAGGGGGCCTAAACACTGAAGCTTTCTTT. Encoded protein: CASSAAGGGLNTEAFF.

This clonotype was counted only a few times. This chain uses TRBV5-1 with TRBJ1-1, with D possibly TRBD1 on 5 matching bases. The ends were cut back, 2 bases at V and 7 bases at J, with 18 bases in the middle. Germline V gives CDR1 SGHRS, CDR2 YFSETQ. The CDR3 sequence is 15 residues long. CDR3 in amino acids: CASSFFSSRAIEAFF. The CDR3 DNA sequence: TGCGCCAGCAGCTTCTTCTCAAGCAGGGCGATTGAAGCTTTCTTT.

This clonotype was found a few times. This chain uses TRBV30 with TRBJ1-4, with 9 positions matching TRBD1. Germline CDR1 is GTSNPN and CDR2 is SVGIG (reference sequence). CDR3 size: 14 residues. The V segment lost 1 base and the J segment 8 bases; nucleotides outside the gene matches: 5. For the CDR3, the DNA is TGTGCCTGGAGTGGGGGACAGGGCCGGGAAAAACTGTTTTTT. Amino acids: CAWSGGQGREKLFF.

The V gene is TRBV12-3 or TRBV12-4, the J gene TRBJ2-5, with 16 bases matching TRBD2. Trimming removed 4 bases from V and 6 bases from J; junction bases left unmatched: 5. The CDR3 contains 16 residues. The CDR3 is CASSSGTSGRGKTQYF. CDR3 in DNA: TGTGCCAGCAGTTCAGGGACTAGCGGGAGGGGAAAGACCCAGTACTTC.

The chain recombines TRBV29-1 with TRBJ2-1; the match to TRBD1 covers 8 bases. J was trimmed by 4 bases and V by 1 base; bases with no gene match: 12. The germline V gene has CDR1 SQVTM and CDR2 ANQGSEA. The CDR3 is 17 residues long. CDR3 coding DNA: TGCAGCGTTGAAGGAGACCGGGACAGGAACCTTTACAATGAGCAGTTCTTC. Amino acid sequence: CSVEGDRDRNLYNEQFF.

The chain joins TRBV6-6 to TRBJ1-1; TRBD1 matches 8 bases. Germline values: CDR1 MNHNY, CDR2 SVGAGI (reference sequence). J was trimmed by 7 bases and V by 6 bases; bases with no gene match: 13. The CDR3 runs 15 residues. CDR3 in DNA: TGTGCCAGCAGCGGCCAGGGGGCGCGAAGGGGTGAAGCTTTCTTT. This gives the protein CASSGQGARRGEAFF.

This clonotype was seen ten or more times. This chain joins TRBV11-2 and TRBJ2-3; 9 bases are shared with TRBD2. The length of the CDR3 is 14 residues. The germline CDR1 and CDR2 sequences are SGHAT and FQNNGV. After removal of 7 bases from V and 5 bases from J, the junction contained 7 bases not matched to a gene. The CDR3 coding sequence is TGTGCCAGCAAGGTAGCGGGAGCGTTAGATACGCAGTATTTT. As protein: CASKVAGALDTQYF.

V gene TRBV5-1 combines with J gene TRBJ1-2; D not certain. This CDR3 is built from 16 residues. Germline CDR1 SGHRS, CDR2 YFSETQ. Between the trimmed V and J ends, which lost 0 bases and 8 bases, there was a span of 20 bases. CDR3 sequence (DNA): TGCGCCAGCAGCTTGGTGGGCACATCATATGCGGGAGGCTACACCTTC. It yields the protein CASSLVGTSYAGGYTF. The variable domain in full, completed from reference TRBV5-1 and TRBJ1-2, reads KAGVTQTPRYLIKTRGQQVTLSCSPISGHRSVSWYQQTPGQGLQFLFEYFSETQRNKGNFPGRFSGRQFSNSRSEMNVSTLELGDSALYLCASSLVGTSYAGGYTFGSGTRLTVV.

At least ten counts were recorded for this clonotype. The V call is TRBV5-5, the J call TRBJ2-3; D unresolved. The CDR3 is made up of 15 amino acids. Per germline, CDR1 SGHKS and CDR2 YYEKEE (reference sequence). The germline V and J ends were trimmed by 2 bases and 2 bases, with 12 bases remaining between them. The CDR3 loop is CASSFSPRATDTQYF. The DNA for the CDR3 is TGTGCCAGCAGCTTTTCACCCCGGGCCACAGATACGCAGTATTTT.

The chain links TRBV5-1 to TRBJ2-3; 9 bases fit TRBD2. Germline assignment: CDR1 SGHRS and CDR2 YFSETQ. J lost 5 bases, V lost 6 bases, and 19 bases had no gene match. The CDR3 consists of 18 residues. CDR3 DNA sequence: TGCGCCAGCAACTCGGCCAACGCCTCGCGGGAGGGAAGAGATACGCAGTATTTT. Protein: CASNSANASREGRDTQYF. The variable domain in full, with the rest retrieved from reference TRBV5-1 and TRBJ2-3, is KAGVTQTPRYLIKTRGQQVTLSCSPISGHRSVSWYQQTPGQGLQFLFEYFSETQRNKGNFPGRFSGRQFSNSRSEMNVSTLELGDSALYLCASNSANASREGRDTQYFGPGTRLTVL.

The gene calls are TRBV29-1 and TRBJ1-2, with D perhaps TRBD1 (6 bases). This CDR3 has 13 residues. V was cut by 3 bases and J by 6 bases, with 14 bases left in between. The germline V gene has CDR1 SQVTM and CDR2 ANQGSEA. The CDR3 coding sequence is TGCAGCGTTGATTTACAGGGTTTGGATGGCTACACCTTC. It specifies CSVDLQGLDGYTF.

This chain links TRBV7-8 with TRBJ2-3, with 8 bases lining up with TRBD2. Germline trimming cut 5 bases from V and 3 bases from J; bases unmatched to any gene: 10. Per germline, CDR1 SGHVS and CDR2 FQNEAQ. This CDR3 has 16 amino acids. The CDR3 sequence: CASSPRASGLTDTQYF. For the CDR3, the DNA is TGTGCCAGCAGCCCCCGGGCTAGCGGGTTAACAGATACGCAGTATTTT.

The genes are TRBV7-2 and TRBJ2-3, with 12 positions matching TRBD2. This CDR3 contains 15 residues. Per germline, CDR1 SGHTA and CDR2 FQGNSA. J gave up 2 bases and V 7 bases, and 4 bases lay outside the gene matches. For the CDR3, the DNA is TGTGCCAGCATTCGGACTAGCGGGAACACAGATACGCAGTATTTT. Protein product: CASIRTSGNTDTQYF.

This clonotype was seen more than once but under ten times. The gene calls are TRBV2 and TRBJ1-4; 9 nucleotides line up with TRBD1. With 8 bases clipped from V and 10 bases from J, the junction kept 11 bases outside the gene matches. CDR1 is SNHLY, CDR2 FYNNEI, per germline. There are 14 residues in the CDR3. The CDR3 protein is CASGNGQGSGKLFF. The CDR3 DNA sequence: TGTGCCAGCGGCAACGGACAGGGGAGTGGAAAACTGTTTTTT.

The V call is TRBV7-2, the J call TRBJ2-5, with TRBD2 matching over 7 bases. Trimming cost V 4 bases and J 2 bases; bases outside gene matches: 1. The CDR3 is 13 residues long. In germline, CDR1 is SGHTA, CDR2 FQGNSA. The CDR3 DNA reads TGTGCCAGCAGCTCTAGCGGACAAGAGACCCAGTACTTC. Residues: CASSSSGQETQYF.

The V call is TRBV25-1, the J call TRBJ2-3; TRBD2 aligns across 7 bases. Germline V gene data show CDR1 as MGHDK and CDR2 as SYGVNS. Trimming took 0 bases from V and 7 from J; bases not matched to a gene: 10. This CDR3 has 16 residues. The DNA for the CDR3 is TGTGCCAGCAGTGAATATGGCGGGAGAGGGGCGCATACGCAGTATTTT. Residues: CASSEYGGRGAHTQYF.

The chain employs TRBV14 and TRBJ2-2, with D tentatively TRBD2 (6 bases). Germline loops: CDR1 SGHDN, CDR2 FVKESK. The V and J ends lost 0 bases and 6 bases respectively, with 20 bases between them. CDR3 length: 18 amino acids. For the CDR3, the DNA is TGTGCCAGCAGCCAAGAGACGGGGCACCCGGGGGTCTCCGGGGAGCTGTTTTTT. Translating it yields CASSQETGHPGVSGELFF.

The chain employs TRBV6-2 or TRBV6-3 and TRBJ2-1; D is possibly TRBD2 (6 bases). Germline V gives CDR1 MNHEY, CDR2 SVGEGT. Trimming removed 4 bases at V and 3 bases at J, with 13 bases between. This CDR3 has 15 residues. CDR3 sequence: CASSLFSGNYNEQFF. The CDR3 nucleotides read TGTGCCAGCAGTTTGTTTAGCGGCAACTACAATGAGCAGTTCTTC.

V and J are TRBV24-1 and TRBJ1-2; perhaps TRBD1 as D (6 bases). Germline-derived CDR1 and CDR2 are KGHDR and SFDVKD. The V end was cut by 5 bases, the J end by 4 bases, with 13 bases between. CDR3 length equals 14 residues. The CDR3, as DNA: TGTGCCACCAGTGCCGGGACACCACCCTATGGCTACACCTTC. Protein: CATSAGTPPYGYTF.

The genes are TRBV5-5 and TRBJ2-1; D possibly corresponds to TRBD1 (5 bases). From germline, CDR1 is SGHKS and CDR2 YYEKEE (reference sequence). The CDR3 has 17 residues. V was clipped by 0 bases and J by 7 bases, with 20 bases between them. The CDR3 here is CASSLVLQGYGSNEQFF. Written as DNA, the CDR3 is TGTGCCAGCAGCTTGGTCCTGCAGGGCTACGGTTCAAATGAGCAGTTCTTC.

The CDR3 sequence: CATKPGLRVEQFF. The CDR3 bases are TGTGCCACAAAACCGGGACTGCGAGTTGAGCAGTTCTTC. The chain has TRBV13 and TRBJ2-1; the D gene is possibly TRBD2 (6 bases). V lost 10 bases to trimming and J lost 9 bases, with 19 bases between them. The germline CDR1 and CDR2 sequences are PRHDT and FYEKMQ (reference sequence). CDR3 length: 13 residues.

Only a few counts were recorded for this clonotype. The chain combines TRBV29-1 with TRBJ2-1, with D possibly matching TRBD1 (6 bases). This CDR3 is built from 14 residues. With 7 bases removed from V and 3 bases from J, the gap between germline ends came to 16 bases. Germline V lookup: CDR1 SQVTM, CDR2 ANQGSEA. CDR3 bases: TGCAGCGCCATACTCTTGACAGGCTACAATGAGCAGTTCTTC. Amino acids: CSAILLTGYNEQFF.

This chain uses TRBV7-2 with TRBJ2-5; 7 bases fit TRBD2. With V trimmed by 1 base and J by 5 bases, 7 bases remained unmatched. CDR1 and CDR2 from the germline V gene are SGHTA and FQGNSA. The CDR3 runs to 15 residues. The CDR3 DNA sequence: TGTGCCAGCAGCTTAGTTCTGGGCGGGAGTGAGACCCAGTACTTC. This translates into CASSLVLGGSETQYF.

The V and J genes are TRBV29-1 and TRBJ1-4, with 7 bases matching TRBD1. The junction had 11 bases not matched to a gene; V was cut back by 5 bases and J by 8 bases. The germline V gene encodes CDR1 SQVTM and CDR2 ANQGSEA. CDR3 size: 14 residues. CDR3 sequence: CSVRWDSRQEKLFF. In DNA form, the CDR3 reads TGCAGCGTTCGCTGGGACAGCCGGCAAGAAAAACTGTTTTTT.

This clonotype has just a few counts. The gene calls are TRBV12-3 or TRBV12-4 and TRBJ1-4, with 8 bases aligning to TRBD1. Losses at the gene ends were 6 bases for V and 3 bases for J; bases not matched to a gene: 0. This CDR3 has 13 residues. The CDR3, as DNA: TGTGCCAGCAGGGGACAGGCTAATGAAAAACTGTTTTTT. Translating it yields CASRGQANEKLFF.

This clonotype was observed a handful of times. The CDR3 sequence is CSVDGRGSYNEQFF. Written as DNA, the CDR3 is TGCAGCGTTGACGGGCGGGGTTCCTACAATGAGCAGTTCTTC. The rearrangement links TRBV29-1 to TRBJ2-1; D is perhaps TRBD2 (6 bases). The CDR3 length is 14 residues. Germline CDR1 is SQVTM and CDR2 is ANQGSEA. The V end was cut by 3 bases, the J end by 1 base, with 10 bases between.

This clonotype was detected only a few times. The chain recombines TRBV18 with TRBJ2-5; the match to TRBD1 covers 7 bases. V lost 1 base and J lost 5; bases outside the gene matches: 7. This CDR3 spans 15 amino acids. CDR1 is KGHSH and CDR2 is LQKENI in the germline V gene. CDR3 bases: TGTGCCAGCTCACCACGGGACAGCTTGGGGGAGACCCAGTACTTC. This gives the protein CASSPRDSLGETQYF. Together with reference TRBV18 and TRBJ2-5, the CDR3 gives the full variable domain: NAGVMQNPRHLVRRRGQEARLRCSPMKGHSHVYWYRQLPEEGLKFMVYLQKENIIDESGMPKERFSAEFPKEGPSILRIQQVVRGDSAAYFCASSPRDSLGETQYFGPGTRLLVL.